Shown below are 26 T cell receptor beta chains from a single sample sequenced in a study of tumor and adjacent non-tumor tissue in lung cancer (dated by TCRdb to the late 2010s). RNA was extracted from bulk unsorted tissue and checked for quality with a NanoDrop ND-1000 and an Agilent 2100. Library preparation used multiplex PCR. TCRdb shows the sequencer as Illumina HiSeq 2500. TCRbeta libraries were constructed through three rounds of nested PCR with primers (Table S4) according to protocols modified from ARM-PCR. In-frame beta chains were kept once TCRdb had trimmed the public reads at Q25 with fastp and called clones with MiXCR. All rows with the same CDR3 protein become a single entry with the most common DNA and genes. The sample profile shows about 93,000 distinct CDR3 sequences; about 66% of them were found once. The ten largest account for around 18% of the sample. The sample was lung tumor tissue. The source of these receptors is a man aged 60 to 69 with non-small cell lung cancer.

Turning to this clonotype: One end of the junction does not line up with germline, which may come from a read error. J is TRBJ1-2 and V is TRBV6-1; unclear D gene. Germline V gives CDR1 MNHNS, CDR2 SASEGT. CDR3 length equals 14 residues. CDR3 DNA sequence: TGTGCCAGCAGTAAAGAACAGCCCTACTATGGCTACACTTTC. Its translation: CASSKEQPYYGYTF.

The chain carries TRBV12-3 or TRBV12-4 and TRBJ2-4; weak D call: TRBD2 (5 bases). V was trimmed by 5 bases and J by 9 bases, leaving 20 bases between them. The CDR3 has 15 amino acids. The CDR3 loop is CASSRLGIWEGIQYF. CDR3 sequence (DNA): TGTGCCAGCAGTCGACTCGGGATATGGGAAGGCATTCAGTACTTC.

With regard to this clonotype: The junction shows a germline mismatch at one end, possibly a read error. V is TRBV4-2 and J is TRBJ2-7, with D perhaps matching TRBD1 (6 bases). CDR1 and CDR2 from the germline V gene are LGHNA and YNFKEQ. The CDR3 is 16 amino acids. In DNA, the CDR3 is TGTGCCAGTAGCCAAGGGGGACGGGGTGGCTCCTACGAGCAGTACTTC. Amino acids: CASSQGGRGGSYEQYF.

This clonotype has at least ten counts. The CDR3 here is CASSLEQGALEQFF. CDR3 DNA: TGTGCCAGCAGCTTGGAACAGGGGGCTTTAGAGCAGTTCTTC. The chain uses TRBV5-6 and TRBJ2-1; 9 nucleotides align to TRBD1. The germline V gene encodes CDR1 SGHDT and CDR2 YYEEEE. The CDR3 has 14 amino acids. With V trimmed by 0 bases and J by 10 bases, 5 bases remained unmatched.

The V gene is TRBV11-3, the J gene TRBJ2-5; possibly TRBD1 for D (6 bases). The CDR3 totals 18 residues. V was pared by 0 bases and J by 4 bases, with 21 bases between. Germline assignment: CDR1 SGHNT and CDR2 YENEEA. The CDR3 loop reads CASSLDCRRRGRIETQYF. In DNA form, the CDR3 reads TGTGCCAGCAGCTTAGACTGCCGCCGCAGGGGACGAATAGAGACCCAGTACTTC.

The genes are TRBV11-1 and TRBJ2-7, with a tentative D call TRBD1 (5 bases). The CDR3 covers 14 residues. The germline gives CDR1 SGHAT, CDR2 FQDESV (reference sequence). The V gene lost 4 bases and the J gene lost 3 bases, with 13 bases spanning the gap. Here the CDR3 DNA reads TGTGCCAGCAGCTCCAAGGGGAATCACTACGAGCAGTACTTC. Protein: CASSSKGNHYEQYF. The variable domain in full, completed from reference TRBV11-1 and TRBJ2-7, reads EAEVAQSPRYKITEKSQAVAFWCDPISGHATLYWYRQILGQGPELLVQFQDESVVDDSQLPKDRFSAERLKGVDSTLKIQPAELGDSAMYLCASSSKGNHYEQYFGPGTRLTVT.

Details on this clonotype: At one end the junction does not follow the germline gene, possibly because of a read error. The chain recombines TRBV28 with TRBJ2-6; D call uncertain. There are 14 residues in the CDR3. CDR1 is MDHEN, CDR2 SYDVKM, per germline. In DNA form, the CDR3 reads TGTGCCAACAGTTTTGCTTATGGGGCCAACGTCCTGACTTTC. Encoded protein: CANSFAYGANVLTF.

In this sample, this clonotype turned up a few times. Since a much larger clone is just one base distant, this may be a read error. The chain is built from TRBV12-3 or TRBV12-4 and TRBJ2-2; maybe TRBD1 (6 bases). This CDR3 contains 14 residues. The CDR3 DNA sequence: TGTGCCAGCAGTCCGACAGGAGTCACCGGGGAGCTGCTTTTT. Protein sequence: CASSPTGVTGELLF.

The chain joins TRBV4-3 to TRBJ2-2; D may be TRBD1 (6 bases). Germline CDR1 reads LGHNA; CDR2 reads YSLEER. V was clipped by 6 bases and J by 7 bases, with 18 bases between them. CDR3 length equals 15 residues. CDR3 coding DNA: TGCGCCAGCAGTCTTGGGACACGAGGCATCGGGGAGCTGTTTTTT. This translates into CASSLGTRGIGELFF.

As concerns this clonotype: At one of its ends the junction is not consistent with the germline gene, which may arise from a read error. The chain employs TRBV6-5 and TRBJ2-6, with 7 bases fitting TRBD2. Germline assignment: CDR1 MNHEY and CDR2 SVGAGI. The CDR3 is made up of 16 amino acids. CDR3 amino acids: CASSYSGGSGANVPTF. The CDR3 DNA follows: TGTGCCAGCAGTTACTCGGGAGGGTCTGGGGCCAACGTCCCGACTTTT.

This clonotype has only a few counts. It may be a read error: a sequence one base away is much more abundant. The J gene is TRBJ2-7, the V gene TRBV5-1, with D unclear. From germline, CDR1 is SGHRS and CDR2 YFSETQ. V lost 8 bases to trimming and J lost 6 bases, with 12 bases between them. CDR3 length: 11 residues. The CDR3 DNA reads as TGCGCCAGACGAGAAGGGCGCGAGCAGTACTTC. This sequence encodes CARREGREQYF.

This clonotype was seen more than once but under ten times. A much larger clonotype is one base distant, so this may be a read error. CDR3 loop: CASSPGLAKPIAKNIQYF. For the CDR3, the DNA is TGTGCCAGCAGTCCCGGACTAGCAAAACCTATAGCCAAAAACATTCAGTACTTC. The chain links TRBV12-3 or TRBV12-4 to TRBJ2-4, with 8 bases fitting TRBD2. The CDR3 runs to 18 residues. Germline trimming cut 5 bases from V and 0 bases from J; bases unmatched to any gene: 12.

This clonotype was recorded only once. Mismatch with germline at one junction end may stem from a read error. The CDR3 sequence: CASSLAVDCGHTF. The DNA for the CDR3 is TGTGCCAGCAGCTTAGCGGTCGACTGTGGCCACACCTTC. The chain employs TRBV11-1 and TRBJ1-2, with D unresolved. This CDR3 is built from 13 residues. The germline CDR1 and CDR2 sequences are SGHAT and FQDESV (reference sequence).

This clonotype occurred a few times. The junction does not match germline at one end; this may be a read error. The rearrangement uses TRBV7-2 and TRBJ2-1; 8 bases match TRBD1. Germline assignment: CDR1 SGHTA and CDR2 FQGNSA. This CDR3 region has 13 residues. The CDR3 coding sequence is TGTGCCAGGAGCTTAGTCAGGGGGCAAAAACAGTTCTTC. Its protein product is CARSLVRGQKQFF. Using reference TRBV7-2 and TRBJ2-1 for the parts outside the CDR3, the full variable domain is GAGVSQSPSNKVTEKGKDVELRCDPISGHTALYWYRQSLGQGLEFLIYFQGNSAPDKSGLPSDRFSAERTGGSVSTLTIQRTQQEDSAVYLCARSLVRGQKQFFGPGTRLTVL.

Note on this clonotype: One end of the junction fails to match germline, which may point to a read error. This rearrangement joins TRBV4-2 to TRBJ2-1; D could derive from TRBD1 or TRBD2 (5 bases each). The CDR3 runs to 17 residues. Looked up from germline, CDR1 is LGHNA and CDR2 is YNFKEQ. The CDR3 DNA is TGTGCCAGCTGCCAGGATGGGTCGGGGCCCTCGGAAGAAGAGCAGTTCTTC. Residues: CASCQDGSGPSEEEQFF.

This clonotype was seen repeatedly, ten times or more. This chain links TRBV12-5 with TRBJ2-7; a weak D match, TRBD1 (5 bases). The CDR3 has 13 amino acids. Trimming cost V 2 bases and J 7 bases, with 12 bases left between them. Looked up from germline, CDR1 is LGHNT and CDR2 is FRNRAP. This chain's CDR3 is CASGLLGRGEQYF. CDR3 nucleotides: TGTGCTAGTGGTTTGTTGGGAAGGGGTGAGCAGTACTTC.

The CDR3 coding sequence is TGTGCCATCAATAGCCTCGAGGGGTACAATGAGCAGTTCTTC. This encodes CAINSLEGYNEQFF. The chain uses TRBV6-1 and TRBJ2-1; D possibly matches TRBD1 or TRBD2 (5 bases each). The CDR3 consists of 14 residues. Germline V lookup: CDR1 MNHNS, CDR2 SASEGT. V was pared by 10 bases and J by 4 bases, with 17 bases between.

This clonotype came up many times. V usage is TRBV20-1 and J usage is TRBJ1-4; no clear D. Germline V gene sequence: CDR1 DFQATT, CDR2 SNEGSKA (reference sequence). The V end was cut by 0 bases, the J end by 8 bases, with 4 bases between. The CDR3 has 11 residues. CDR3 sequence reads: CSARDWEKLFF. The DNA for the CDR3 is TGCAGTGCTAGAGATTGGGAAAAACTGTTTTTT.

Ten or more counts support this clonotype. This chain joins TRBV30 and TRBJ1-1; TRBD1 agrees at 9 bases. This CDR3 has 13 residues. V shed 4 bases, J shed 3 bases, and the junction held 3 bases outside the gene matches. Germline V gene sequence: CDR1 GTSNPN, CDR2 SVGIG (reference sequence). CDR3 amino acids: CAWTRDRDTEAFF. CDR3 sequence (DNA): TGTGCCTGGACTCGGGACAGGGACACTGAAGCTTTCTTT.

The chain carries TRBV11-2 and TRBJ2-7, with 8 nucleotides matching TRBD1. The germline V gene encodes CDR1 SGHAT and CDR2 FQNNGV. The CDR3 covers 13 residues. The CDR3: CPGRRTGTYEQYF. In DNA, the CDR3 is TGTCCTGGCAGACGGACAGGGACCTACGAGCAGTACTTC.

Worth noting for this clonotype: At one boundary the junction diverges from the germline segment, which might be a read error. The V call is TRBV4-2, the J call TRBJ2-6; tentative D call: TRBD2 (5 bases). CDR3 length equals 20 residues. From germline, CDR1 is LGHNA and CDR2 YNFKEQ. The CDR3 nucleotides read TGTGCCAGCAGCCAAGCGTCCCCCGGGATAAACCCCTCTGGTGCCAACGTCCTGACTTTC. Protein: CASSQASPGINPSGANVLTF.

This clonotype was observed a handful of times. The conserved closing phenylalanine or tryptophan is absent in this CDR3, likely reflecting a read error. The chain uses TRBV11-2 and TRBJ1-3, with D perhaps matching TRBD1 (5 bases). CDR3 length: 15 residues. With 5 bases removed from V and 11 bases from J, the gap between germline ends came to 22 bases. In germline, CDR1 is SGHAT, CDR2 FQNNGV. The CDR3 is CASSPRPGPRGAIYL. The CDR3 nucleotides read TGTGCCAGCAGCCCCAGGCCGGGGCCGCGGGGGGCCATATATCTC.

Worth noting for this clonotype: The junction differs from germline at one of its ends, possibly a read error. The J gene is TRBJ1-2, the V gene TRBV29-1; D gene uncertain. Germline V gives CDR1 SQVTM, CDR2 ANQGSEA. The CDR3 consists of 11 residues. As DNA, the CDR3 is TGCAGCGTTGGCTACGACTATGGCTACACGTTC. Encoded protein: CSVGYDYGYTF.

The chain joins TRBV5-1 to TRBJ2-5, with 7 bases that match TRBD1. The CDR3 runs to 18 residues. The V gene end was trimmed by 0 bases and the J gene end by 13 bases; junction bases not matched to a gene: 24. Germline-derived CDR1 and CDR2 are SGHRS and YFSETQ. The CDR3 coding sequence is TGCGCCAGCAGCTTGGAAGGGACAGCCCGAGGGGACAGTATGGCCCGGTACTTC. Translation gives CASSLEGTARGDSMARYF.

In this sample, this clonotype turned up many times. V gene TRBV6-1 combines with J gene TRBJ2-7; the D gene could be TRBD1 or TRBD2 (5 bases each). The CDR3 totals 11 residues. CDR1 and CDR2 from the germline V gene are MNHNS and SASEGT. The V and J ends lost 8 bases and 3 bases respectively, with 8 bases between them. The CDR3 here is CASVRGYEQYF. The CDR3 DNA follows: TGTGCCAGCGTGAGGGGCTACGAGCAGTACTTC.

Regarding this clonotype: A much bigger clone sits one base away, suggesting this may be a read error. The rearrangement joins TRBV6-2 or TRBV6-3 to TRBJ2-1; no definite D call. Germline lookup yields CDR1 MNHEY and CDR2 SVGEGT. CDR3 length equals 13 residues. CDR3 amino acids: CASSPRGVNEQLF. The CDR3 DNA follows: TGTGCCAGCAGTCCCCGTGGCGTCAATGAGCAGCTCTTC.